Listed here are 9 T cell receptor beta chains from one sample, sequenced in a study of cytomegalovirus exposure and HLA in healthy donors. Primers for the PCR totalled 60 Vbeta and 13 Jbeta. The repertoire was sequenced with immunoSEQ multiplex PCR; TCRdb's copy has only in-frame clones and lacks some. Its listing shows 95,000 to 150,000 clones. Sequencing was performed on PBMCs. The receptors stem from a man between 18 and 29 years old in good health and CMV-seronegative.

V usage is TRBV5-4 and J usage is TRBJ1-1, with 10 positions matching TRBD1. V shed 3 bases, J shed 5 bases, and the junction held 4 bases outside the gene matches. This CDR3 has 14 residues. Germline V CDR1 and CDR2: SGHNT, YYREEE (reference sequence). The CDR3 is CASSSGQGRTEAFF. Here the CDR3 DNA reads TGTGCCAGCAGCTCGGGACAGGGGCGTACTGAAGCTTTCTTT.

This chain joins TRBV7-8 and TRBJ2-7; D may be TRBD2 (5 bases). The CDR3 is 15 amino acids. Trimming took off 0 bases at V and 6 bases at J, with 15 bases between the two ends. Germline assignment: CDR1 SGHVS and CDR2 FQNEAQ. CDR3 amino acids: CASSLARFPRGEQYF. DNA for the CDR3: TGTGCCAGCAGCTTAGCCAGGTTCCCACGGGGCGAGCAGTACTTC.

V and J are TRBV18 and TRBJ1-5, with a possible D match to TRBD1 (6 bases). Trimming removed 2 bases from V and 1 base from J, with 21 bases in between. The CDR3 length is 19 residues. The germline CDR1 and CDR2 sequences are KGHSH and LQKENI. CDR3 loop: CASSPKTPPGHLSNQPQHF. CDR3 nucleotides: TGTGCCAGCTCACCAAAGACCCCCCCGGGACACCTAAGCAATCAGCCCCAGCATTTT.

The V gene is TRBV5-1, the J gene TRBJ2-5, with a tentative D call TRBD2 (6 bases). The CDR3 contains 14 residues. Germline V CDR1 and CDR2: SGHRS, YFSETQ. The V and J ends lost 2 bases and 4 bases respectively, with 12 bases between them. The CDR3 DNA sequence: TGCGCCAGCAGCTTCGGAACGGGGGTAGAGACCCAGTACTTC. Amino acids: CASSFGTGVETQYF.

The chain employs TRBV5-4 and TRBJ2-5, with TRBD1 matching over 11 bases. The closer fit of TRBJ2-7 to the DNA end suggests the J call may be wrong. Germline V gives CDR1 SGHNT, CDR2 YYREEE (reference sequence). The CDR3 contains 19 residues. The CDR3 sequence: CASSGIRGQGARTSYEQYF. CDR3 sequence (DNA): TGTGCCAGCAGCGGTATAAGAGGACAGGGGGCGCGAACCTCCTACGAGCAGTACTTC.

The gene calls are TRBV9 and TRBJ1-2; TRBD1 is a possible D gene (5 bases). Germline V lookup: CDR1 SGDLS, CDR2 YYNGEE. V lost 3 bases and J 2 bases, leaving 11 bases between the germline ends. This CDR3 region has 14 residues. The CDR3 sequence is CASSGGGWNYGYTF. CDR3 sequence (DNA): TGTGCCAGCAGCGGGGGGGGGTGGAACTATGGCTACACCTTC.

The chain recombines TRBV7-9 with TRBJ1-2, with D uncertain. The CDR3 sequence is 14 residues long. Deletions cut 5 bases from V and 2 bases from J, with 12 bases between. Germline loops: CDR1 SEHNR, CDR2 FQNEAQ (reference sequence). Written as DNA, the CDR3 is TGTGCCAGCAGCCCTGGGGAGTCCAACTATGGCTACACCTTC. Protein sequence: CASSPGESNYGYTF.

The chain combines TRBV15 with TRBJ2-7; D unclear. The germline V gene encodes CDR1 LNHNV and CDR2 YYDKDF (reference sequence). The CDR3 length is 13 residues. V lost 0 bases, J lost 3 bases, and 6 bases lay in between. The CDR3 DNA sequence: TGTGCCACCAGCAGAGACCGCGGCTACGAGCAGTACTTC. Its protein is CATSRDRGYEQYF.

This sequence joins TRBV27 and TRBJ1-2; TRBD1 aligns across 9 bases. Germline assignment: CDR1 MNHEY and CDR2 SMNVEV (reference sequence). CDR3 size: 14 residues. Trimming took 6 bases from V and 2 from J; bases not matched to a gene: 4. DNA for the CDR3: TGTGCCAGCAGGACAGGGGGACAGAACTATGGCTACACCTTC. It specifies CASRTGGQNYGYTF.